This entry concerns a single T cell receptor beta chain. The data stem from a study of shared clonotypes between healthy human individuals. With 3 bases removed from V and 0 bases from J, the gap between germline ends came to 14 bases. Germline CDR1 MDHEN, CDR2 SYDVKM. This CDR3 comprises 16 residues. Libraries were prepared by immunoSEQ multiplex PCR; TCRdb keeps only in-frame clonotypes and omits some of them. This repertoire shows about 700,000 clones, 74% found once; its top ten account for around 1.6%. This TCR was sampled from a woman aged 25 to 45 in good health. The sample was memory CD4+ T cells sorted from blood. Specified subset: CD45RA-negative fraction. The chain is built from TRBV28 and TRBJ1-1, with no clear D. In nucleotides, the CDR3 is TGTGCCAGCAGTTTTCTTTCTTCTCGAATGAACACTGAAGCTTTCTTT. This translates into CASSFLSSRMNTEAFF.